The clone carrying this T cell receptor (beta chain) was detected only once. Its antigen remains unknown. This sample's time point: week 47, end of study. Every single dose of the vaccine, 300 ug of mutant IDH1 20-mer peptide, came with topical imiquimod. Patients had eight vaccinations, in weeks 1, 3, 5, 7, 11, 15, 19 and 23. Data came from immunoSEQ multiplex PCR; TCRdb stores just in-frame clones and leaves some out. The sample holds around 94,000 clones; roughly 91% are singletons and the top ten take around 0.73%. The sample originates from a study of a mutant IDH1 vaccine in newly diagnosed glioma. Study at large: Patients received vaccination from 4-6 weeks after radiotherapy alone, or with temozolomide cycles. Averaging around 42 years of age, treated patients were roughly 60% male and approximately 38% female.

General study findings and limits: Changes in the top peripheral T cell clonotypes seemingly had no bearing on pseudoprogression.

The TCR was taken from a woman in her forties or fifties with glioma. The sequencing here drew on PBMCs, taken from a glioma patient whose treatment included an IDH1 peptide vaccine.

The CDR3 sequence: CASSLGPLDDEQFF. CDR3 sequence (DNA): TGTGCCAGCAGCTTAGGACCCTTAGATGATGAGCAGTTCTTC. The chain couples TRBV5-4 to TRBJ2-1; D not resolved. The CDR3 extends over 14 amino acids. Deletions cut 2 bases from V and 8 bases from J, with 14 bases between. Germline CDR1 is SGHNT and CDR2 is YYREEE (reference sequence).